Below, one TCR beta chain is given with its context. As yet, its antigen is unknown. These data originate in a study of T cells in Graves' hyperthyroidism and ophthalmopathy. Germline V gene sequence: CDR1 SGHDT, CDR2 YYEEEE. Unmatched junction bases numbered 9, after V lost 4 bases and J lost 4 bases. The CDR3 has 17 amino acids. Stable disease denoted Graves' hyperthyroidism without ophthalmopathy progression within 18 months. Findings and caveats of the study: Separating ophthalmopathy from stable hyperthyroidism was achieved by a 13 V-J model. In validation, the model predicted ophthalmopathy. These predictions came a median about 6.8 months before onset.

The TCR beta CDR3 regions underwent amplification using RNA transcripts as the source. The HTBI primer set drove a first-round RT-PCR of the TCR CDR3. TCRdb re-called the multiplex PCR reads with MiXCR, one entry per CDR3 protein. There are 210,000 or so distinct CDR3 sequences in the sample; about 15% occur only once, and around 52% lies in the top ten. This clonotype was obtained from a man aged 45-65 years with Graves' hyperthyroidism. The V and J genes are TRBV5-6 and TRBJ2-3; 13 bases match TRBD2. Material for sequencing was blood. For the CDR3, the DNA is TGTGCCAGCAGCCACCGAGGACTAGCGGGAGTTTCAGATACGCAGTATTTT. It is translated as CASSHRGLAGVSDTQYF.